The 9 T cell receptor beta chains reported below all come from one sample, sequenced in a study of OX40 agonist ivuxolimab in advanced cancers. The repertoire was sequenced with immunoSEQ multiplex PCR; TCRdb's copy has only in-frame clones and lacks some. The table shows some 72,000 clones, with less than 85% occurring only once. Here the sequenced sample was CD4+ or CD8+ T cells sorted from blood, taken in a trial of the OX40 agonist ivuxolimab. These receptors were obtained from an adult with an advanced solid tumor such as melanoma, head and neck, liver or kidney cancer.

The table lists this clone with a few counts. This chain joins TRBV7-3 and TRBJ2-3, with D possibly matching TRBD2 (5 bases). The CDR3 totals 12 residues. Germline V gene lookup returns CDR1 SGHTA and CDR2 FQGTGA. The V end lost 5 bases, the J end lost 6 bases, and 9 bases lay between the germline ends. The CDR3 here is CASSAPGDTQYF. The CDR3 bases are TGTGCCAGCAGCGCCCCGGGGGATACGCAGTATTTT.

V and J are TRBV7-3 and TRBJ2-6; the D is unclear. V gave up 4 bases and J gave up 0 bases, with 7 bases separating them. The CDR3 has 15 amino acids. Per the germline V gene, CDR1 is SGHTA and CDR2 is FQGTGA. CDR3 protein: CASSSTFSGANVLTF. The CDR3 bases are TGTGCCAGCAGCTCAACCTTCTCTGGGGCCAACGTCCTGACTTTC.

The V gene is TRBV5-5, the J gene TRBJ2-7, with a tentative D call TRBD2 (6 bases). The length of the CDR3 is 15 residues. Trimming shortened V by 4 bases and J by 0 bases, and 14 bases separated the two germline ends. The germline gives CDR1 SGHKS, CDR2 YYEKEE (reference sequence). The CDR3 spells CASSTGDLSSYEQYF. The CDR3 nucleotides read TGTGCCAGCAGCACGGGGGACTTAAGCTCCTACGAGCAGTACTTC.

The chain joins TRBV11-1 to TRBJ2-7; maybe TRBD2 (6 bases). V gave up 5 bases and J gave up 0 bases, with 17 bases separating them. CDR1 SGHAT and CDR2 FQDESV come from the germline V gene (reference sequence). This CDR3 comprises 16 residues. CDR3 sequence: CASSAQTRSGSYEQYF. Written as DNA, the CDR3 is TGTGCCAGCAGCGCCCAGACTAGATCGGGCTCCTACGAGCAGTACTTC.

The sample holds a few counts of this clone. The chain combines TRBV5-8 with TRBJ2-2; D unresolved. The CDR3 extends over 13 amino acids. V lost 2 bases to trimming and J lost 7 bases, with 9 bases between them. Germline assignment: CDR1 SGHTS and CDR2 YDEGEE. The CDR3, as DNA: TGTGCCAGCAGCTTTTACTCGGGCGGGGAGCTGTTTTTT. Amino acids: CASSFYSGGELFF.

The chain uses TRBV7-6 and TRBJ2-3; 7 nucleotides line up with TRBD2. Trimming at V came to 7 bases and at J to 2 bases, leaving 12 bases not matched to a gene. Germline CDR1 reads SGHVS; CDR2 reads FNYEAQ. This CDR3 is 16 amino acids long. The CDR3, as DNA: TGTGCCAGCAAAGTAGGTGTAGCGGGCTCCACAGATACGCAGTATTTT. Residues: CASKVGVAGSTDTQYF.

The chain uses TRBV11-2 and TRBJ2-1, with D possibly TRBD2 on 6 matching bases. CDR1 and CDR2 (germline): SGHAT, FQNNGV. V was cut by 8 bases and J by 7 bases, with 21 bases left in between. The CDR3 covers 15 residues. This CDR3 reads CASRPLTGELNEQFF. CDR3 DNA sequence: TGTGCCAGCCGGCCTCTAACGGGAGAACTAAATGAGCAGTTCTTC.

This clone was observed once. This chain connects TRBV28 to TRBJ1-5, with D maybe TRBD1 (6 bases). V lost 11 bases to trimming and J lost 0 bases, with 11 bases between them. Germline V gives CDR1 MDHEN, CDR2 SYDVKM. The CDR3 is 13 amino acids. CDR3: CAEGQNSNQPQHF. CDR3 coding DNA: TGTGCCGAGGGACAAAATAGCAATCAGCCCCAGCATTTT.

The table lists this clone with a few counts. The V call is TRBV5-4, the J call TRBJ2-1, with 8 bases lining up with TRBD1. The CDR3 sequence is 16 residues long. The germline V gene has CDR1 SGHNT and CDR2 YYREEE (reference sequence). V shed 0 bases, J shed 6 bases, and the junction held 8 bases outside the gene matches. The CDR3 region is CASSLGDWTGFNEQFF. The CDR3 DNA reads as TGTGCCAGCAGCTTGGGGGATTGGACAGGGTTCAATGAGCAGTTCTTC.